The clone carrying this TCR beta chain has a count of ten or more. The target antigen is unknown. Per germline, CDR1 SGHAT and CDR2 FQNNGV. The CDR3 spans 11 residues. The V and J ends lost 3 bases and 4 bases respectively, with 1 base between them. After template switching added a universal primer site, the resulting cDNA carried unique molecular identifiers. TCRdb used MiXCR to reprocess the 5' RACE reads, holding one entry per CDR3 protein. The data show a few hundred thousand distinct CDR3 sequences, with less than 9.5% seen just once and under 7.5% held by the top ten. This sample stems from a study of identical twins. Findings of the study overall: Alpha sequences that were out-of-frame and twin-shared showed an excess of low generation probability. Clonotypes of the beta chain that were abundant in cord blood carried fewer insertions (memory repertoires showed none). Excess sharing by twins proved weaker in beta out-of-frame sequences.

These data also formed part of another study, on yellow fever vaccine responses in identical twins.

The sequence came from a woman aged 18-35 years in good health. Material: CD8+ T cells sorted from blood. The rearrangement links TRBV11-2 to TRBJ2-1; D not certain. CDR3 nucleotide sequence: TGTGCCAGCAGCTTTTACAATGAGCAGTTCTTC. It specifies CASSFYNEQFF.